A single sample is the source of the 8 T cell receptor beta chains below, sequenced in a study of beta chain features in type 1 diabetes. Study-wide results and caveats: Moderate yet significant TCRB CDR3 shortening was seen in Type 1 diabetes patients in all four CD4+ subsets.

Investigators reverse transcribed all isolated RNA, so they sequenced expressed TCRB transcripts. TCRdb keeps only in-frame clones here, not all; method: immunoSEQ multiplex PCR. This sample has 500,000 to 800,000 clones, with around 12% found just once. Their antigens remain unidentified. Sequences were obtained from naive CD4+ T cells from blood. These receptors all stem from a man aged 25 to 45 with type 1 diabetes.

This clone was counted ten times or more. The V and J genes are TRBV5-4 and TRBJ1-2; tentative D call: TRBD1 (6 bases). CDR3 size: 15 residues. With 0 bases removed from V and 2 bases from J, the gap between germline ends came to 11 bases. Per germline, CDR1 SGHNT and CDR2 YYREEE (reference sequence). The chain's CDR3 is CASSLENRENYGYTF. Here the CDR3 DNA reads TGTGCCAGCAGCTTGGAGAACAGGGAAAACTATGGCTACACCTTC.

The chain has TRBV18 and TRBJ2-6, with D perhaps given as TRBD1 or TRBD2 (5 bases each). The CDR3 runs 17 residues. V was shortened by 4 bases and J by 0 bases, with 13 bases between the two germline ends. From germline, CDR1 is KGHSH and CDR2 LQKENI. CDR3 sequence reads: CASSLRDGGSGANVLTF. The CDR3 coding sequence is TGTGCCAGCTCACTCCGGGACGGAGGCTCTGGGGCCAACGTCCTGACTTTC.

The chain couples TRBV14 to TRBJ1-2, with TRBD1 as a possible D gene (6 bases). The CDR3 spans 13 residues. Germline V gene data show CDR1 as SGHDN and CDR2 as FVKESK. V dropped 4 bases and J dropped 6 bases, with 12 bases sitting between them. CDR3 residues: CASSPPGQNGYTF. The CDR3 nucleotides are TGTGCCAGCAGCCCGCCTGGACAGAATGGCTACACCTTC.

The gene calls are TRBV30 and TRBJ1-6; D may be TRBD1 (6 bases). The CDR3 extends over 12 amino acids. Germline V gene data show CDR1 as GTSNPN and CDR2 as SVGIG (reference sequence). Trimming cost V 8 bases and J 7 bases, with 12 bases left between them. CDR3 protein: CADGGGNSPLHF. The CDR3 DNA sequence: TGTGCCGACGGAGGGGGAAATTCACCCCTCCACTTT.

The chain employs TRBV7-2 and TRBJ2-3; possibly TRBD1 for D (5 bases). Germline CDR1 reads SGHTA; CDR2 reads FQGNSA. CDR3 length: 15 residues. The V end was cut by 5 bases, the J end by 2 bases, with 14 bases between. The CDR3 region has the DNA TGTGCCAGCAGCCCCCGACAGCTACTCACAGATACGCAGTATTTT. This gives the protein CASSPRQLLTDTQYF.

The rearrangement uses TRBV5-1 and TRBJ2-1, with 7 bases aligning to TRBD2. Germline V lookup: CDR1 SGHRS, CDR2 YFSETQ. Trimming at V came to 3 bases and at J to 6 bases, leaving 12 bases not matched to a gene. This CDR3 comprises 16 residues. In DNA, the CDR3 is TGCGCCAGCAGCTCCCCGACTAGCCTCGACTCCAATGAGCAGTTCTTC. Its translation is CASSSPTSLDSNEQFF.

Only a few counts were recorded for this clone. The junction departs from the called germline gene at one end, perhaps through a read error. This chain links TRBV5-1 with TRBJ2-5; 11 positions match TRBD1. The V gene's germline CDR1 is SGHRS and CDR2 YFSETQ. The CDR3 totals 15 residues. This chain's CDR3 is CASSSGQGAQGTQYF. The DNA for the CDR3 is TGCGCCAGCAGCTCCGGACAGGGGGCTCAAGGGACCCAGTACTTC.

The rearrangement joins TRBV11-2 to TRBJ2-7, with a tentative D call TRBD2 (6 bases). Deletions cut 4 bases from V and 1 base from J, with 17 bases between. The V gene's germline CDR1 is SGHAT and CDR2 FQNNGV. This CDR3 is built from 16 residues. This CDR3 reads CASSSPAGRLSYEQYF. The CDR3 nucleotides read TGTGCCAGCAGCTCCCCCGCGGGACGGCTTTCCTACGAGCAGTACTTC.